This record looks at one T cell receptor (beta chain) sequence and its context. Its cognate antigen is unknown. This entry comes from a study of T cell responses to AZD1222 COVID-19 vaccine. Sequencing was performed with immunoSEQ multiplex PCR; in TCRdb, only in-frame clones are kept and a portion is missing. In the table there are about 44,000 clones, 75% to 85% of which are singletons. Regarding the study as a whole: Baseline serostatus was positive in only a handful of AZD1222 recipients. Within unmutated variant regions lay the reported targets of nearly half of spike-specific TCRs. An increase in Spike-specific TCR breadth and depth was observed after two AZD1222 doses. The study found vaccine-associated CD4 TCRs spanning spike, dominant at 160-218 and 743-854.

The receptor was isolated from an adult in good health. The starting material was peripheral blood, obtained on day 0 of AZD1222 vaccination.

The CDR3, as DNA: TGTGCCAGCAGTCTCCAGAGAAGAGATACGCAGTATTTT. Its translation: CASSLQRRDTQYF. The chain links TRBV27 to TRBJ2-3; D ambiguous. The CDR3 totals 13 residues. CDR1 and CDR2 from the germline V gene are MNHEY and SMNVEV (reference sequence). The V gene lost 5 bases and the J gene lost 5 bases, with 11 bases spanning the gap.